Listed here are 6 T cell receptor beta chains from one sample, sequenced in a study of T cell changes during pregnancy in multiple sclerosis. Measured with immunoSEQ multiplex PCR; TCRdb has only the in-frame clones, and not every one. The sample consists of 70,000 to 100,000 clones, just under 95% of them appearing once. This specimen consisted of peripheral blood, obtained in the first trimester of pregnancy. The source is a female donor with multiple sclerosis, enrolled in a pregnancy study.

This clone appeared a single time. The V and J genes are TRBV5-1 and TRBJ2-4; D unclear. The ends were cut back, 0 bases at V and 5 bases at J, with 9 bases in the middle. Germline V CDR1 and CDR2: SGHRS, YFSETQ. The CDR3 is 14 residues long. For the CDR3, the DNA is TGCGCCAGCAGCTTGGAACCGGCGGAAAACATTCAGTACTTC. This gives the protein CASSLEPAENIQYF.

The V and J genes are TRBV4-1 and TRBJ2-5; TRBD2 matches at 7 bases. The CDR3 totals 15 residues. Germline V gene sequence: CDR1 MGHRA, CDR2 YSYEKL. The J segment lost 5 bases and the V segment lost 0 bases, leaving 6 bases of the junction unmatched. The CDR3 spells CASSQEASAGETQYF. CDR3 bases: TGCGCCAGCAGCCAAGAGGCTTCAGCGGGGGAGACCCAGTACTTC.

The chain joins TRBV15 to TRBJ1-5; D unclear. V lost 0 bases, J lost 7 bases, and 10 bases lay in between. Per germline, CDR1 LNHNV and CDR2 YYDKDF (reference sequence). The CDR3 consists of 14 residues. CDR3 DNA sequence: TGTGCCACCAGCAGAGATGGTATGCGGCAGCCCCAGCATTTT. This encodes CATSRDGMRQPQHF.

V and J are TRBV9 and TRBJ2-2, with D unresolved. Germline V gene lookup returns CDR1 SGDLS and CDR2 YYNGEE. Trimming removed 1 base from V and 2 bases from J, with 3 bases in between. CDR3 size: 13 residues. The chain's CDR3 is CASSVPNTGELFF. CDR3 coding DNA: TGTGCCAGCAGCGTACCAAACACCGGGGAGCTGTTTTTT. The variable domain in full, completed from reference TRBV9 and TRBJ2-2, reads DSGVTQTPKHLITATGQRVTLRCSPRSGDLSVYWYQQSLDQGLQFLIQYYNGEERAKGNILERFSAQQFPDLHSELNLSSLELGDSALYFCASSVPNTGELFFGEGSRLTVL.

The CDR3 DNA sequence: TGTGCCTGGAGTACGACAGGGCCAGGGGAGCAGTTCTTC. Amino acid sequence: CAWSTTGPGEQFF. This chain connects TRBV30 to TRBJ2-1; 7 nucleotides line up with TRBD1. The V gene's germline CDR1 is GTSNPN and CDR2 SVGIG (reference sequence). This CDR3 spans 13 amino acids. V lost 2 bases, J lost 10 bases, and 8 bases stayed unmatched.

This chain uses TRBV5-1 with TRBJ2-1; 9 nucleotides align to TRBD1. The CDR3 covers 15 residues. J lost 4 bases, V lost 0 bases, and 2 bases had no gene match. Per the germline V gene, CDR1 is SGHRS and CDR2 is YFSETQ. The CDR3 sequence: CASSLGTGVYNEQFF. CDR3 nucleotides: TGCGCCAGCAGCTTGGGGACAGGGGTTTACAATGAGCAGTTCTTC.